This is a list of T cell receptor beta chains from one sample in a study of CD8 T cells in ankylosing spondylitis. TCRdb processed the 5' RACE reads anew with MiXCR; each CDR3 protein has one entry. The data hold 200,000 to 250,000 distinct CDR3 sequences, with under 12% observed a single time. Source material: blood, either unsorted or a sorted T cell fraction (not recorded which). The receptors stem from a male donor with ankylosing spondylitis or in good health (not recorded which). The CDR3 runs from the conserved cysteine through the conserved F or W. A D gene is named only where the DNA matches it firmly. Where a row states a size, it is once, few, many or the class of an expanded clone; other rows omit it.

j_gene,abundance,d_gene,v_gene,CDR3aa,CDR3nt
TRBJ2-3,few,NA,TRBV9,CASSVGGPTDTQYF,TGTGCCAGCAGCGTAGGGGGGCCGACAGATACGCAGTATTTT
TRBJ2-3,NA,NA,TRBV7-8,CASSPPSQGLGTDTQYF,TGTGCCAGCAGCCCACCGTCACAGGGATTGGGCACAGATACGCAGTATTTT
TRBJ1-4,NA,NA,TRBV19,CASSTQQATNEKLFF,TGTGCCAGTAGTACCCAACAGGCAACTAATGAAAAACTGTTTTTT
TRBJ2-2,many,NA,TRBV5-1,CASSLVLDGGELFF,TGCGCCAGCAGCTTGGTACTAGACGGCGGGGAGCTGTTTTTT
TRBJ2-5,NA,TRBD2,TRBV4-2,CASSQERGGQETQYF,TGTGCCAGCAGCCAAGAGCGGGGGGGCCAAGAGACCCAGTACTTC
TRBJ2-5,few,NA,TRBV3-1,CASSQLGNQETQYF,TGTGCCAGCAGCCAATTGGGGAATCAAGAGACCCAGTACTTC
TRBJ2-7,NA,NA,TRBV7-9,CASSLEAGGEQHF,TGTGCCAGCAGCTTAGAGGCAGGCGGGGAGCAGCACTTC
TRBJ2-1,many,NA,TRBV5-1,CASSLDGAGGDNEQFF,TGCGCCAGCAGCTTGGATGGGGCAGGGGGGGACAATGAGCAGTTCTTC
TRBJ2-1,few,NA,TRBV9,CASSVVPKTYNEQFF,TGTGCCAGCAGCGTAGTACCAAAAACCTACAATGAGCAGTTCTTC
TRBJ2-7,many,NA,TRBV11-2,CASSLGAAFYYEQYF,TGTGCCAGCAGCTTGGGGGCAGCCTTTTACTACGAGCAGTACTTC
TRBJ2-3,NA,TRBD2,TRBV5-1,CASSSTSGGATDTQYF,TGCGCCAGCAGCTCGACTAGCGGGGGGGCTACAGATACGCAGTATTTT
TRBJ2-1,few,TRBD1,TRBV5-6,CASSPGQGLSYNEQFF,TGTGCCAGCAGCCCCGGACAGGGCCTGTCCTACAATGAGCAGTTCTTC
TRBJ1-1,few,NA,TRBV5-1,CASSLVETPNTEAFF,TGCGCCAGCAGCTTGGTGGAAACACCGAACACTGAAGCTTTCTTT
TRBJ2-5,NA,NA,TRBV7-2,CASSFQGNQETQYF,TGTGCCAGCAGCTTCCAGGGGAACCAAGAGACCCAGTACTTC
TRBJ1-6,many,NA,TRBV12-3/TRBV12-4,CASSFGQLDNSPLHF,TGTGCCAGCAGTTTCGGACAGCTTGATAATTCACCCCTCCACTTT
TRBJ2-3,many,NA,TRBV28,CASSLSYRGAEDTQYF,TGTGCCAGCAGTTTGAGTTATAGGGGGGCCGAAGATACGCAGTATTTT
TRBJ2-5,many,TRBD2,TRBV6-4,CASSVLRGSAYQETQYF,TGTGCCAGCAGTGTCTTGCGGGGGTCGGCGTACCAAGAGACCCAGTACTTC
TRBJ2-1,few,TRBD1,TRBV6-1,CASSELRTGFF,TGTGCCAGCAGTGAATTGAGGACAGGGTTCTTC
TRBJ2-1,once,NA,TRBV7-8,CASSPRTDAYNEQFF,TGTGCCAGCAGCCCTAGGACAGATGCCTACAATGAGCAGTTCTTC
TRBJ1-2,NA,NA,TRBV28,CASSILSGGARYGYTF,TGTGCCAGCAGTATACTCTCGGGAGGGGCTCGGTATGGCTACACCTTC
TRBJ2-7,NA,NA,TRBV29-1,CSVEVRGRNYEQYF,TGCAGCGTTGAGGTTCGGGGGCGCAACTACGAGCAGTACTTC
TRBJ2-3,many,NA,TRBV12-3/TRBV12-4,CASSFNRRGGDTQYF,TGTGCCAGCAGTTTTAATAGGAGGGGGGGGGATACGCAGTATTTT
TRBJ2-4,many,TRBD1,TRBV7-6,CASSFHSPAGTEKNIQYF,TGTGCCAGCAGCTTCCATAGCCCCGCCGGGACAGAAAAAAACATTCAGTACTTC
TRBJ2-1,many,TRBD1,TRBV7-8,CASSFTGQTYNEQFF,TGTGCCAGCAGCTTTACGGGACAGACCTACAATGAGCAGTTCTTC
TRBJ1-3,many,NA,TRBV12-3/TRBV12-4,CASSFLSGNTIYF,TGTGCCAGCAGTTTCCTCTCTGGAAACACCATATATTTT
TRBJ1-1,many,NA,TRBV7-2,CASSFPPGKEAFF,TGTGCCAGCAGCTTTCCCCCAGGAAAAGAAGCTTTCTTT
TRBJ2-5,few,NA,TRBV29-1,CSVVRDQGETQYF,TGCAGCGTTGTAAGGGACCAGGGAGAGACCCAGTACTTC
TRBJ2-5,NA,TRBD2,TRBV5-1,CASSLAVGLGETQYF,TGCGCCAGCAGCCTTGCGGTGGGACTAGGGGAGACCCAGTACTTC
TRBJ1-2,NA,NA,TRBV7-2,CASSPGASTRNYGYTF,TGTGCCAGCAGCCCAGGGGCCAGCACGAGGAACTATGGCTACACCTTC
TRBJ2-7,few,NA,TRBV3-1,CASSWRDRSYEQYF,TGTGCCAGCAGCTGGCGGGACAGATCCTACGAGCAGTACTTC
TRBJ2-7,many,TRBD2,TRBV5-1,CASSSGLTYEQYF,TGCGCCAGCAGCTCGGGACTAACGTACGAGCAGTACTTC
TRBJ1-4,many,NA,TRBV7-6,CASSLATAANEKLFF,TGTGCCAGCAGCTTAGCGACAGCCGCTAATGAAAAACTGTTTTTT
TRBJ1-5,many,TRBD1,TRBV7-9,CASSPRGGNQPQHF,TGTGCCAGCAGCCCCAGGGGGGGGAATCAGCCCCAGCATTTT
TRBJ2-1,NA,NA,TRBV29-1,CSVEGDWEQFF,TGCAGCGTTGAAGGAGACTGGGAGCAGTTCTTC
TRBJ2-1,NA,TRBD2,TRBV20-1,CSARGRLAGGPTYNEQFF,TGCAGTGCTAGAGGTCGGCTAGCGGGGGGGCCGACCTACAATGAGCAGTTCTTC
TRBJ2-5,many,NA,TRBV6-1,CASTRQAQETQYF,TGTGCCAGCACCAGACAGGCCCAAGAGACCCAGTACTTC
TRBJ1-2,many,NA,TRBV5-1,CASSRADGYGYTF,TGCGCCAGCAGCCGTGCGGATGGCTATGGCTACACCTTC
TRBJ1-1,NA,TRBD1,TRBV12-3/TRBV12-4,CASSLGQASEAFF,TGTGCCAGCAGTCTCGGACAGGCGTCTGAAGCTTTCTTT
TRBJ1-1,few,TRBD1,TRBV29-1,CSVERGQGVGEAFF,TGCAGCGTTGAAAGGGGACAGGGGGTGGGTGAAGCTTTCTTT
TRBJ2-2,many,NA,TRBV9,CASSVGTSYTGELFF,TGTGCCAGCAGCGTTGGGACTTCTTACACCGGGGAGCTGTTTTTT
TRBJ2-3,many,TRBD2,TRBV7-3,CASSPPSGTSGTDTQYF,TGTGCCAGCAGCCCCCCATCTGGGACTAGCGGCACAGATACGCAGTATTTT
TRBJ2-5,many,NA,TRBV20-1,CSAEQVLGGRQETQYF,TGCAGTGCTGAACAGGTCTTAGGGGGGCGTCAAGAGACCCAGTACTTC
TRBJ2-3,many,NA,TRBV5-6,CASSATEGPDTQYF,TGTGCCAGCAGCGCGACCGAGGGGCCAGATACGCAGTATTTT
TRBJ2-7,NA,NA,TRBV12-2,CASRVPGQSYEQYF,TGTGCAAGTCGCGTGCCGGGACAGTCCTACGAGCAGTACTTC
TRBJ1-4,many,TRBD1,TRBV20-1,CSARGTWTGGLEKLFF,TGCAGTGCTAGAGGTACCTGGACAGGGGGCCTTGAAAAACTGTTTTTT
TRBJ2-3,many,NA,TRBV5-1,CASSFEGGARTDTQYF,TGCGCCAGCAGCTTTGAGGGGGGGGCCCGCACAGATACGCAGTATTTT
TRBJ2-1,many,TRBD2,TRBV14,CASSEGLAVNEQFF,TGTGCCAGCAGCGAGGGACTAGCGGTAAATGAGCAGTTCTTC
TRBJ2-5,many,NA,TRBV5-1,CASSDLPGSQETQYF,TGCGCCAGCAGCGACCTGCCCGGGTCCCAAGAGACCCAGTACTTC